The next 10 T cell receptor beta chains were all read from a single sample in a study of OX40 agonist ivuxolimab in advanced cancers. Generated by immunoSEQ multiplex PCR, the TCRdb table keeps only in-frame clones and is missing some. The sample records around 94,000 clones, 80% to 95% being singletons. Specimen: CD4+ or CD8+ T cells sorted from blood, collected in a trial of the OX40 agonist ivuxolimab. The receptors shown here come from an adult with an advanced solid tumor such as melanoma, head and neck, liver or kidney cancer.

This rearrangement joins TRBV4-1 to TRBJ2-2, with D possibly being TRBD1 (7 bases). Trimming took off 2 bases at V and 5 bases at J, with 15 bases between the two ends. Germline V gives CDR1 MGHRA, CDR2 YSYEKL. This CDR3 is 16 amino acids long. This CDR3 reads CASSQLWQGGTGELFF. The CDR3 nucleotides are TGCGCCAGCAGCCAACTCTGGCAGGGGGGTACCGGGGAGCTGTTTTTT.

J is TRBJ2-1 and V is TRBV19; D not resolved. The ends were cut back, 7 bases at V and 2 bases at J, with 15 bases in the middle. In germline, CDR1 is LNHDA, CDR2 SQIVND (reference sequence). The CDR3 totals 15 residues. CDR3 loop: CASKRVEYAYNEQFF. The CDR3 coding sequence is TGTGCCAGTAAAAGGGTCGAATATGCCTACAATGAGCAGTTCTTC. Supplemented by reference TRBV19 and TRBJ2-1, the full variable domain reads DGGITQSPKYLFRKEGQNVTLSCEQNLNHDAMYWYRQDPGQGLRLIYYSQIVNDFQKGDIAEGYSVSREKKESFPLTVTSAQKNPTAFYLCASKRVEYAYNEQFFGPGTRLTVL.

This clone was detected a few times. In DNA, the CDR3 is TGTGCCAGCAGTCCTGGACAGGGCTACGAGCAGTACTTC. Translated, it gives CASSPGQGYEQYF. This chain links TRBV27 with TRBJ2-7; 8 positions match TRBD1. The CDR3 is made up of 13 amino acids. Germline V lookup: CDR1 MNHEY, CDR2 SMNVEV (reference sequence). The V gene end was trimmed by 5 bases and the J gene end by 3 bases; junction bases not matched to a gene: 3.

J is TRBJ1-1 and V is TRBV2, with a tentative D call TRBD1 (6 bases). This CDR3 has 17 amino acids. V was shortened by 2 bases and J by 3 bases, with 19 bases between the two germline ends. Germline V gives CDR1 SNHLY, CDR2 FYNNEI. The CDR3 bases are TGTGCCAGCAGTGAATTTGGTGCGGGGGCCGAGTACACTGAAGCTTTCTTT. This gives the protein CASSEFGAGAEYTEAFF.

The rearrangement links TRBV4-1 to TRBJ2-1; no clear D. Trimming pared 1 base from V and 9 bases from J, leaving 10 bases between. Germline V gene data show CDR1 as MGHRA and CDR2 as YSYEKL. This CDR3 region has 13 residues. As DNA, the CDR3 is TGCGCCAGCAGCCAAGTTCTGTCAGTTGAGCAGTTCTTC. Protein product: CASSQVLSVEQFF.

The rearrangement joins TRBV7-9 to TRBJ2-1; D is undetermined. CDR3 length: 13 amino acids. Germline V CDR1 and CDR2: SEHNR, FQNEAQ (reference sequence). V shed 1 base and J shed 8 bases, with 9 bases lying between them. CDR3 nucleotide sequence: TGTGCCAGCAGCTTAGTAGCCAGCGATGAGCAGTTCTTC. Protein: CASSLVASDEQFF.

This chain joins TRBV30 and TRBJ2-1, with no clear D. V gave up 0 bases and J gave up 8 bases, with 5 bases separating them. Germline V gene lookup returns CDR1 GTSNPN and CDR2 SVGIG (reference sequence). CDR3 size: 11 residues. CDR3 in amino acids: CAWSVGHEQFF. CDR3 coding DNA: TGTGCCTGGAGTGTCGGTCATGAGCAGTTCTTC.

The V gene is TRBV2, the J gene TRBJ1-4; TRBD1 matches 9 bases. V trimming: 7 bases; J trimming: 6 bases; junction bases outside the gene matches: 9. The CDR3 is 15 amino acids. The germline V gene encodes CDR1 SNHLY and CDR2 FYNNEI. CDR3 residues: CASTFLTGGYEKLFF. CDR3 nucleotide sequence: TGTGCCAGCACTTTCTTAACAGGGGGCTATGAAAAACTGTTTTTT.

The J gene is TRBJ2-2, the V gene TRBV28; D gene ambiguous. The CDR3 covers 12 residues. CDR1 is MDHEN, CDR2 SYDVKM, per germline. V was shortened by 5 bases and J by 2 bases, with 3 bases between the two germline ends. Here the CDR3 reads CASSLNTGELFF. DNA of the CDR3: TGTGCCAGCAGTCTTAACACCGGGGAGCTGTTTTTT.

Here the CDR3 reads CASSLASGTGRYEQYF. The DNA for the CDR3 is TGTGCCAGCAGCTTAGCGTCCGGGACAGGGAGGTACGAGCAGTACTTC. The chain is built from TRBV7-2 and TRBJ2-7; 9 nucleotides align to TRBD1. The CDR3 is 16 residues long. Unmatched junction bases numbered 7, after V lost 0 bases and J lost 4 bases. In germline, CDR1 is SGHTA, CDR2 FQGNSA.